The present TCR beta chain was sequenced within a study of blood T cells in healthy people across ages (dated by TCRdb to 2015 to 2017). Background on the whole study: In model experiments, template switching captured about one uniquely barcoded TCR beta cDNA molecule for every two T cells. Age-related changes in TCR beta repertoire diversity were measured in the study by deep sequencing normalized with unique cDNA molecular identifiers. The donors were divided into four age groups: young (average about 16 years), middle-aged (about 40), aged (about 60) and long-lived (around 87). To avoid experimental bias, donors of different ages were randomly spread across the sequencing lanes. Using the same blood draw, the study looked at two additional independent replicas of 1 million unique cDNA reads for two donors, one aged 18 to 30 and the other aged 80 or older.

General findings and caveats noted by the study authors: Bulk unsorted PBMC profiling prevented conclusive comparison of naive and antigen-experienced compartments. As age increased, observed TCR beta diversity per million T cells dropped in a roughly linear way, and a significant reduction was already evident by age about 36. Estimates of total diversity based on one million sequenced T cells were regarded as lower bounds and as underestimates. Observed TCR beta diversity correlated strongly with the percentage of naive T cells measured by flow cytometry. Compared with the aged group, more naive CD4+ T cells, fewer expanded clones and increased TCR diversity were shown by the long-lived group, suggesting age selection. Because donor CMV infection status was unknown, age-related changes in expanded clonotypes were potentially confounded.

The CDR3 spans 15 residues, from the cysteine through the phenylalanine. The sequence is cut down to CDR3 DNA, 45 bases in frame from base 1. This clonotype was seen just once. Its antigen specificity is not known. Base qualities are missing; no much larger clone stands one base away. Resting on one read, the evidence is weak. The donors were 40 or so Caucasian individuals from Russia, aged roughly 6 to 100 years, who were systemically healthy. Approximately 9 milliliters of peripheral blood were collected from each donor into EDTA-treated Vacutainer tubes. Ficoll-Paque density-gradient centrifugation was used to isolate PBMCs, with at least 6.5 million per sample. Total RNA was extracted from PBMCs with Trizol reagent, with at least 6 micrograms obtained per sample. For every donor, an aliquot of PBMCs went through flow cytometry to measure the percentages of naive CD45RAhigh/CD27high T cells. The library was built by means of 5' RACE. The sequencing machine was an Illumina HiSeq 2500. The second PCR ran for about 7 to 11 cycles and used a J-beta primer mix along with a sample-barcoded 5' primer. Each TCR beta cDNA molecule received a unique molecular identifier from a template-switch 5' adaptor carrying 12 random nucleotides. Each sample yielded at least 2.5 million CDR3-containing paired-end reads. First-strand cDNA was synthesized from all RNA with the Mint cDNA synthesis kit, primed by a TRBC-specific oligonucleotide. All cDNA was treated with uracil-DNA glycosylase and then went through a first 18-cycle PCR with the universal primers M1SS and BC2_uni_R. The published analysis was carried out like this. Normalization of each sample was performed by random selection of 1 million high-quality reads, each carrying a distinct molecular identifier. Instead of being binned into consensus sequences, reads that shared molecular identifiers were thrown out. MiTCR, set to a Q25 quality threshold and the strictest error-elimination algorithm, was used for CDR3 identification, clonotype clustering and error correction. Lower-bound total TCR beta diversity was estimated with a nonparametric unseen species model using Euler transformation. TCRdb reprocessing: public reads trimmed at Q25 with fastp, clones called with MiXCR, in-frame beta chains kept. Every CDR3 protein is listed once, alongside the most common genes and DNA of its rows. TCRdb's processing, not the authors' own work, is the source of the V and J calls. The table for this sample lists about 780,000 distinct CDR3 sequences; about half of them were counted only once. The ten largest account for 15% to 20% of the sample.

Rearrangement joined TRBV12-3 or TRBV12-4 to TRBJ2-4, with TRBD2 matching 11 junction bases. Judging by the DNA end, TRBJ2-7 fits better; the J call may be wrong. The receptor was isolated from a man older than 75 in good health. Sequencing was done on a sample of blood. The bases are TGTGCCAGCAGGGAAGCACTCGGACTAGCGGGCGAGCAGTACTTC. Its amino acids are CASREALGLAGEQYF.